This TCR beta chain originates from a study of control samples from healthy donors and cancer patients. This clone was detected only once. Trimming cost V 4 bases and J 8 bases; bases outside gene matches: 4. The CDR3 extends over 12 amino acids. Germline CDR1 MNHEY, CDR2 SVGEGT. The repertoire was sequenced with immunoSEQ multiplex PCR; TCRdb's copy has only in-frame clones and lacks some. The data hold 35,000 to 55,000 clones, with approximately 90% observed a single time. The chain employs TRBV6-2 or TRBV6-3 and TRBJ1-1; TRBD1 matches at 7 bases. The specimen sequenced was PBMCs. The receptor comes from a woman aged 40 to 49 with head and neck cancer. In DNA form, the CDR3 reads TGTGCCAGCAGTTGGGGGGACAGAGAAGCTTTCTTT. It specifies CASSWGDREAFF.